Following are 26 T cell receptor beta chains from one sample sequenced in a study of blood T cell repertoires in COVID-19 (dated by TCRdb to the early 2020s). Library method: the immunoSEQ multiplex PCR assay. TCRdb took this table from immuneACCESS and kept in-frame rearrangements with V and J called. Such tables lack part of the clones; where checked against another copy, unresolved V genes explain under half of the gap, and the rest is unexplained. The sample table contains around 120,000 clones; only one count was recorded for under 80% of them. The top ten constitute 2.3% of the sample. The sample taken for sequencing was peripheral blood. These receptors originate from a man between 65 and 85 years old with acute or convalescent COVID-19.

This clone was counted a few times. The chain uses TRBV18 and TRBJ2-7; 10 bases fit TRBD2. Germline assignment: CDR1 KGHSH and CDR2 LQKENI. J was trimmed by 3 bases and V by 2 bases; bases with no gene match: 1. The CDR3 contains 14 residues. CDR3 loop: CASSPGTSDYEQYF. The CDR3 DNA is TGTGCCAGCTCACCAGGGACTAGCGACTACGAGCAGTACTTC. The whole variable domain, filled in from reference TRBV18 and TRBJ2-7, reads NAGVMQNPRHLVRRRGQEARLRCSPMKGHSHVYWYRQLPEEGLKFMVYLQKENIIDESGMPKERFSAEFPKEGPSILRIQQVVRGDSAAYFCASSPGTSDYEQYFGPGTRLTVT.

This sequence joins TRBV7-2 and TRBJ1-5, with TRBD1 identical over 9 bases. The CDR3 totals 15 residues. From germline, CDR1 is SGHTA and CDR2 FQGNSA. V lost 3 bases, J lost 1 base, and 1 base stayed unmatched. The CDR3 sequence is CASSFDRGSNQPQHF. The CDR3, as DNA: TGTGCCAGCAGCTTTGACAGGGGGAGCAATCAGCCCCAGCATTTT.

The chain combines TRBV5-4 with TRBJ1-4, with D uncertain. Germline assignment: CDR1 SGHNT and CDR2 YYREEE (reference sequence). Trimming removed 4 bases from V and 5 bases from J, with 21 bases in between. The CDR3 sequence is 17 residues long. The CDR3 DNA is TGTGCCAGCAGCATTGGAGGCTCGTCAGTACTCAATGAAAAACTGTTTTTT. This gives the protein CASSIGGSSVLNEKLFF.

The V gene is TRBV19, the J gene TRBJ1-2; TRBD1 might be the D (6 bases). Germline CDR1 is LNHDA and CDR2 is SQIVND (reference sequence). V was clipped by 4 bases and J by 3 bases, with 6 bases between them. The CDR3 is made up of 12 amino acids. CDR3 protein: CASSNRDYGYTF. The CDR3 coding sequence is TGTGCCAGTAGTAACAGGGACTATGGCTACACCTTC. Using reference TRBV19 and TRBJ1-2 for the parts outside the CDR3, the full variable domain is DGGITQSPKYLFRKEGQNVTLSCEQNLNHDAMYWYRQDPGQGLRLIYYSQIVNDFQKGDIAEGYSVSREKKESFPLTVTSAQKNPTAFYLCASSNRDYGYTFGSGTRLTVV.

The J gene is TRBJ1-6, the V gene TRBV18; D not resolved. Deletions cut 3 bases from V and 8 bases from J, with 8 bases between. This CDR3 comprises 13 residues. Germline V gene lookup returns CDR1 KGHSH and CDR2 LQKENI. The CDR3 sequence: CASSPAEDSPLHF. The CDR3 nucleotides read TGTGCCAGCTCACCCGCGGAAGATTCACCCCTCCACTTT. The variable domain in full, completed from reference TRBV18 and TRBJ1-6, reads NAGVMQNPRHLVRRRGQEARLRCSPMKGHSHVYWYRQLPEEGLKFMVYLQKENIIDESGMPKERFSAEFPKEGPSILRIQQVVRGDSAAYFCASSPAEDSPLHFGNGTRLTVT.

This chain links TRBV2 with TRBJ2-1; 16 nucleotides agree with TRBD2. The CDR3 spans 16 residues. V lost 6 bases, J lost 9 bases, and 8 bases stayed unmatched. Germline loops: CDR1 SNHLY, CDR2 FYNNEI. CDR3 residues: CASRTGLAGGRSEQFF. The CDR3 region has the DNA TGTGCCAGCAGAACGGGACTAGCGGGGGGGCGGAGTGAGCAGTTCTTC.

The chain couples TRBV5-1 to TRBJ2-1; 15 bases agree with TRBD2. The V gene end was trimmed by 4 bases and the J gene end by 8 bases; junction bases not matched to a gene: 7. The CDR3 length is 16 residues. The V gene's germline CDR1 is SGHRS and CDR2 YFSETQ. CDR3 loop: CASSRTSGGAGDEQFF. Written as DNA, the CDR3 is TGCGCCAGCAGCCGGACTAGCGGGGGGGCCGGGGATGAGCAGTTCTTC. Variable domain in full (rest from reference TRBV5-1 and TRBJ2-1): KAGVTQTPRYLIKTRGQQVTLSCSPISGHRSVSWYQQTPGQGLQFLFEYFSETQRNKGNFPGRFSGRQFSNSRSEMNVSTLELGDSALYLCASSRTSGGAGDEQFFGPGTRLTVL.

The chain uses TRBV7-9 and TRBJ2-3; 8 nucleotides align to TRBD2. The V gene end was trimmed by 5 bases and the J gene end by 6 bases; junction bases not matched to a gene: 10. The germline CDR1 and CDR2 sequences are SEHNR and FQNEAQ (reference sequence). The CDR3 length is 15 residues. The CDR3 loop reads CASSPPGGAVDTQYF. The DNA for the CDR3 is TGTGCCAGCAGCCCACCGGGGGGGGCCGTTGATACGCAGTATTTT.

In regard to this clone: Germline and junction disagree at one end, which may indicate a read error. The chain carries TRBV7-7 and TRBJ2-5; the D gene is possibly TRBD1 (6 bases). This CDR3 region has 16 residues. CDR1 and CDR2 from the germline V gene are SSHAT and FNYEAQ (reference sequence). The CDR3 DNA is TGTGCTAGCAGCTTAGGAGTGAGACAGGTAGAAGAGACCCAGTACTTC. Its translation: CASSLGVRQVEETQYF.

In this sample, this clone turned up once. V usage is TRBV5-1 and J usage is TRBJ1-4, with unresolved D. Germline CDR1 SGHRS, CDR2 YFSETQ. The CDR3 is 14 amino acids. V lost 4 bases to trimming and J lost 8 bases, with 15 bases between them. The chain's CDR3 is CASSVLSSPEKLFF. CDR3 sequence (DNA): TGCGCCAGCAGCGTACTCTCATCACCCGAAAAACTGTTTTTT.

The chain uses TRBV4-1 and TRBJ2-3; 7 nucleotides match TRBD2. V shed 1 base and J 1 base; nucleotides not matched to a gene: 5. CDR1 and CDR2 from the germline V gene are MGHRA and YSYEKL. The CDR3 is 16 residues long. The CDR3 coding sequence is TGCGCCAGCAGCCAAGGGGAGGGGCTGGGCACAGATACGCAGTATTTT. As protein: CASSQGEGLGTDTQYF.

V gene TRBV5-4 combines with J gene TRBJ2-2; the D is unclear. In germline, CDR1 is SGHNT, CDR2 YYREEE (reference sequence). The CDR3 covers 13 residues. Trimming pared 1 base from V and 1 base from J, leaving 2 bases between. CDR3 in amino acids: CASSLQNTGELFF. The CDR3, as DNA: TGTGCCAGCAGCTTGCAGAACACCGGGGAGCTGTTTTTT.

V and J are TRBV29-1 and TRBJ2-7; 8 positions agree with TRBD1. Germline-derived CDR1 and CDR2 are SQVTM and ANQGSEA. The CDR3 runs 11 residues. V lost 3 bases, J lost 9 bases, and 4 bases stayed unmatched. CDR3 nucleotides: TGCAGCGTTGACAGGGGGCGAGTGCAGTACTTC. The encoded protein is CSVDRGRVQYF.

The chain recombines TRBV4-1 with TRBJ2-7, with D perhaps TRBD2 (5 bases). The germline gives CDR1 MGHRA, CDR2 YSYEKL. V was cut by 1 base and J by 6 bases, with 10 bases left in between. This CDR3 has 13 amino acids. The CDR3 bases are TGCGCCAGCAGCCAAGGGAGGTTAGGCGAGCAGTACTTC. Protein sequence: CASSQGRLGEQYF.

This sequence joins TRBV5-1 and TRBJ2-1; D might be TRBD2 (6 bases). CDR1 and CDR2 from the germline V gene are SGHRS and YFSETQ. V was clipped by 4 bases and J by 4 bases, with 15 bases between them. CDR3 length equals 15 residues. DNA of the CDR3: TGCGCCAGCAGCCAGGGACTGGGGGGTTACAATGAGCAGTTCTTC. Its translation is CASSQGLGGYNEQFF.

This chain links TRBV6-2 or TRBV6-3 with TRBJ1-5, with 11 bases fitting TRBD1. CDR1 is MNHEY, CDR2 SVGEGT, per germline. The CDR3 is 16 amino acids. J lost 4 bases, V lost 5 bases, and 7 bases had no gene match. The CDR3 DNA sequence: TGTGCCAGCAGTCGTCAGGACAGGGGGCCAAATCAGCCCCAGCATTTT. It yields the protein CASSRQDRGPNQPQHF.

J is TRBJ2-3 and V is TRBV3-1 (or the pseudogene TRBV3-2); 8 bases are a match to TRBD2. This CDR3 region has 15 residues. Trimming at V came to 1 base and at J to 4 bases, leaving 4 bases not matched to a gene. CDR1 is LGHDT and CDR2 is YNNKEL in the germline V gene (reference sequence). CDR3 loop: CASSQGARGADTQYF. The CDR3 DNA sequence: TGTGCCAGCAGCCAAGGGGCGCGGGGGGCAGATACGCAGTATTTT.

The V call is TRBV5-1, the J call TRBJ2-1; 9 bases are shared with TRBD1. CDR3 size: 14 residues. Germline CDR1 and CDR2: SGHRS and YFSETQ. J was trimmed by 5 bases and V by 5 bases; bases with no gene match: 5. This chain's CDR3 is CASRPGTGNNEQFF. CDR3 nucleotides: TGCGCCAGCAGGCCCGGGACAGGGAACAATGAGCAGTTCTTC. Using reference TRBV5-1 and TRBJ2-1 for the parts outside the CDR3, the full variable domain is KAGVTQTPRYLIKTRGQQVTLSCSPISGHRSVSWYQQTPGQGLQFLFEYFSETQRNKGNFPGRFSGRQFSNSRSEMNVSTLELGDSALYLCASRPGTGNNEQFFGPGTRLTVL.

This rearrangement joins TRBV11-3 to TRBJ1-1; the D is unclear. From germline, CDR1 is SGHNT and CDR2 YENEEA. V gave up 7 bases and J gave up 1 base, with 10 bases separating them. The CDR3 spans 13 residues. The CDR3 spells CASTKTKNTEAFF. CDR3 coding DNA: TGTGCCAGCACCAAAACTAAGAACACTGAAGCTTTCTTT.

The chain links TRBV7-8 to TRBJ1-2, with TRBD1 identical over 9 bases. V was clipped by 3 bases and J by 7 bases; unmatched bases: 6. Germline V gene lookup returns CDR1 SGHVS and CDR2 FQNEAQ. The CDR3 has 14 amino acids. CDR3 sequence (DNA): TGTGCCAGCAGCTTCGGGACAGGGATAGGTGGCTACACCTTC. Its translation: CASSFGTGIGGYTF.

The rearrangement links TRBV7-9 to TRBJ2-7; TRBD1 matches at 7 bases. CDR1 SEHNR and CDR2 FQNEAQ come from the germline V gene (reference sequence). CDR3 size: 16 residues. V lost 4 bases and J lost 0; bases outside the gene matches: 9. CDR3 amino acids: CASSYRTGQLSYEQYF. As DNA, the CDR3 is TGTGCCAGCAGCTATAGGACGGGACAGCTCTCCTACGAGCAGTACTTC.

The V and J genes are TRBV14 and TRBJ1-4; 7 bases match TRBD1. The CDR3 covers 15 residues. V lost 0 bases, J lost 11 bases, and 9 bases stayed unmatched. In germline, CDR1 is SGHDN, CDR2 FVKESK. CDR3 nucleotides: TGTGCCAGCAGCCAAGATTATGGAGGGGGCGCGAAACTGTTTTTT. Its protein product is CASSQDYGGGAKLFF.

This chain connects TRBV11-2 to TRBJ2-3, with 7 bases identical to TRBD1. Germline lookup yields CDR1 SGHAT and CDR2 FQNNGV. The CDR3 spans 17 residues. With V trimmed by 1 base and J by 4 bases, 11 bases remained unmatched. CDR3 DNA sequence: TGTGCCAGCAGCTTAGGTGTTCTGCCCCAGGGGGCAGATACGCAGTATTTT. This encodes CASSLGVLPQGADTQYF.

The V gene is TRBV5-4, the J gene TRBJ1-1, with D uncertain. The V gene lost 3 bases and the J gene lost 1 base, with 10 bases spanning the gap. CDR3 size: 14 residues. From germline, CDR1 is SGHNT and CDR2 YYREEE (reference sequence). The CDR3 bases are TGTGCCAGCAGCTCCCTCCCAGAGAACACTGAAGCTTTCTTT. Residues: CASSSLPENTEAFF.

This clone has only one observation. Here the CDR3 DNA reads TGCGCCAGCAGCCAAGATCGAGACAGGGGCACTGAAGCTTTCTTT. Its translation: CASSQDRDRGTEAFF. This chain joins TRBV4-3 and TRBJ1-1, with TRBD1 identical over 8 bases. The CDR3 is 15 residues long. V was pared by 0 bases and J by 4 bases, with 4 bases of the junction left unmatched. CDR1 is LGHNA and CDR2 is YSLEER in the germline V gene.

V usage is TRBV7-9 and J usage is TRBJ1-1; D unclear. The germline V and J ends were trimmed by 5 bases and 1 base, with 8 bases remaining between them. The CDR3 spans 13 residues. Germline V CDR1 and CDR2: SEHNR, FQNEAQ (reference sequence). DNA of the CDR3: TGTGCCAGCAGCAGCCACCCGAACACTGAAGCTTTCTTT. Its translation is CASSSHPNTEAFF.